The T cell receptor (beta chain) described here comes from a study of T cell repertoires in cytomegalovirus infection. Study at large: Signatures in public TCR beta sequences pointed to both CMV infection and matching HLA type.

Findings of the study overall: What dominated the ex vivo response were HLA-C-restricted CMV-specific TCR beta clonotypes. Totalled public TCR beta family frequency picked out people who carried CMV plus the relevant HLA.

There are 15 residues in the CDR3. Per germline, CDR1 SEHNR and CDR2 FQNEAQ (reference sequence). V was pared by 0 bases and J by 8 bases, with 16 bases between. This clonotype has at least ten counts. The antigen remains unidentified. TCRdb passed the reads through MiXCR, listing each CDR3 protein once. The sample includes roughly 230,000 distinct CDR3 sequences, approximately 17% of them seen just once. The chain is built from TRBV7-9 and TRBJ1-2; D gene ambiguous. Sample: CD8+ T cells from PBMCs. The receptor was isolated from a human donor in good health (CMV status not recorded). Some clones in this sample may be carry-over from other donors' samples. The DNA of the CDR3 is TGTGCCAGCAGCTTAGCTAGCCGGTCAAGTAGCGGCTACACCTTC. Its protein is CASSLASRSSSGYTF.